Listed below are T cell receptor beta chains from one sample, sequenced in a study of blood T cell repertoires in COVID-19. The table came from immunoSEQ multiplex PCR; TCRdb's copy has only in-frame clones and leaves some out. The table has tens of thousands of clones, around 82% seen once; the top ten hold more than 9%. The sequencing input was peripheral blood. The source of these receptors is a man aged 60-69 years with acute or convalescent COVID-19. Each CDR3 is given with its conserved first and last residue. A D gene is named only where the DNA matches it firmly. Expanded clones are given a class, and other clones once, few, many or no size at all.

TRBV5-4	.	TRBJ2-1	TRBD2	CASRTTSGREGEQFF	TGTGCCAGCAGGACCACTAGCGGGAGGGAAGGTGAGCAGTTCTTC
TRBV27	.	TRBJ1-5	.	CASSKYQPQHF	TGTGCCAGCTCTAAGTACCAGCCCCAGCATTTT
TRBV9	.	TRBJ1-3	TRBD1	CASATGAENTIYF	TGTGCCAGCGCGACAGGGGCAGAAAACACCATATATTTT
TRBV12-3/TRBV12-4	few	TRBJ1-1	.	CASSLRGQGRAFF	TGTGCCAGCAGTTTAAGGGGACAAGGAAGGGCTTTCTTT
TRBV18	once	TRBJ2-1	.	CASSPPSGEQFF	TGTGCCAGCTCACCACCGTCAGGTGAGCAGTTCTTC
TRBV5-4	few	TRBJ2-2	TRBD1	CASSYGQETAGELFF	TGTGCCAGCAGCTACGGACAGGAAACGGCCGGGGAGCTGTTTTTT
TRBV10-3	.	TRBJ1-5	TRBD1	CAISDDRGSNQPQHF	TGTGCCATCAGTGACGACAGGGGCAGCAATCAGCCCCAGCATTTT
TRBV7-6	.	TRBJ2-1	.	CASSYSRGEQFF	TGTGCCAGCAGCTACAGTAGGGGGGAGCAGTTCTTC
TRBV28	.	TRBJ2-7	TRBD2	CASRSGIGEQYF	TGTGCCAGCAGGAGCGGGATCGGTGAGCAGTACTTC
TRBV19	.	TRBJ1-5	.	CASSDRRSRSNQPQHF	TGTGCCAGTAGCGACAGGAGGTCTAGGAGCAATCAGCCCCAGCATTTT
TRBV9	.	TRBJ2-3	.	CASSVDEATDTQYF	TGTGCCAGCAGCGTAGATGAGGCCACAGATACGCAGTATTTT